This T cell receptor beta chain was retrieved from a study of long-term antiretroviral therapy in people with HIV. Whole-study context: In the earliest collections, sampling predates the 2015 immediate-ART recommendation by about a decade. Findings and limits, study-wide: Relative to transplant donor controls, diversity remained lower despite increasing after ART. Regardless of time point, clones expanded before ART dominated the repertoire. Repertoires looked antigen-experienced, with only a slight naive shift after ART.

The CDR3 is 13 amino acids. Germline loops: CDR1 MDHEN, CDR2 SYDVKM. With 5 bases removed from V and 2 bases from J, the gap between germline ends came to 10 bases. As for this clone: Its specificity is unknown.

At the survey level, the v3.0 immunoSEQ assay was run. TCRdb's copy holds only in-frame clones and misses some; the assay was immunoSEQ multiplex PCR. Among approximately 20,000 clones listed, 84% were seen once. The sample here was unsorted PBMCs, taken 0.9 years after starting antiretroviral therapy. V and J are TRBV28 and TRBJ2-7; tentatively, D is TRBD1 (5 bases). This receptor was obtained from a man younger than 35 with HIV. The CDR3 nucleotides are TGTGCCAGCAGTATGGGGCAGACCTACGAGCAGTACTTC. Protein sequence: CASSMGQTYEQYF.